What follows are 31 T cell receptor beta chains derived from one specimen sequenced in a study of T cell clonality in common variable immunodeficiency. The table came from immunoSEQ multiplex PCR; TCRdb's copy has only in-frame clones and leaves some out. The table lists about 43,000 clones, no singletons, with 2.1% in the top ten. Sample: peripheral blood mononuclear cells. These receptors were taken from a person aged 18-70 years in good health.

This clone was found a few times. The observed sequence ends 3 residues before the CDR3 terminus, with the missing tail filled in from the germline J gene. The chain combines TRBV7-2 with TRBJ1-2; TRBD1 is a possible D gene (5 bases). Germline loops: CDR1 SGHTA, CDR2 FQGNSA. CDR3 length: 12 residues. CDR3 in amino acids: CASSQGLDNYTF. CDR3 bases read: TGTGCCAGCAGCCAGGGACTAGACAAC.

This clone showed up just a few times. The CDR3 is cut off 3 residues early in the read; its end comes from the germline J gene. This chain links TRBV5-1 with TRBJ2-7, with TRBD1 matching over 8 bases. Germline V gives CDR1 SGHRS, CDR2 YFSETQ. V lost 0 bases to trimming and J lost 6 bases; unmatched junction nucleotides: 8. The CDR3 covers 15 residues. CDR3 loop: CASSLAQTGVGEQYF. Partial CDR3 DNA: TGCGCCAGCAGCTTGGCTCAGACAGGGGTAGGCGAG.

This clone came up many times. The sequence runs out 3 residues before the end of the CDR3; the remainder is reconstructed from the germline J gene. The chain uses TRBV30 and TRBJ2-7, with 8 positions matching TRBD2. Germline CDR1 and CDR2: GTSNPN and SVGIG (reference sequence). V shed 2 bases and J 4 bases; nucleotides not matched to a gene: 10. The CDR3 has 15 amino acids. CDR3: CAWSFTGGGKYEQYF. Partial CDR3 DNA: TGTGCCTGGAGTTTTACGGGGGGGGGAAAATACGAG.

The table lists this clone with many counts. The DNA ends 3 residues before the CDR3 does, and the rest of the CDR3 is filled in from the germline J gene. V gene TRBV5-1 combines with J gene TRBJ2-2; no definite D call. The CDR3 runs 13 residues. The germline CDR1 and CDR2 sequences are SGHRS and YFSETQ. Trimming took 4 bases from V and 5 from J, leaving 9 bases between them. The DNA read from the CDR3 is TGCGCCAGCAGCCCAGAATGGACCGGGGAG. Its translation is CASSPEWTGE. In full, the CDR3 is CASSPEWTGELFF. The entire variable domain, with the rest obtained from reference TRBV5-1 and TRBJ2-2, is as follows: KAGVTQTPRYLIKTRGQQVTLSCSPISGHRSVSWYQQTPGQGLQFLFEYFSETQRNKGNFPGRFSGRQFSNSRSEMNVSTLELGDSALYLCASSPEWTGELFFGEGSRLTVL.

Many counts were recorded for this clone. Compared with germline, one end of the junction differs, possibly owing to a read error. CDR3 DNA (partial): TGCGCCAGCAGCCAAGAGGGGGGTGACTACGAG. Residues: CASSQEGGDYE. The entire CDR3 sequence reads CASSQEGGDYEQYF. The chain combines TRBV4-2 with TRBJ2-7, with D possibly called TRBD1 or TRBD2 (6 bases each). The missing CDR3 end, 3 residues past where the read stops, is filled in from the germline J gene. Germline-derived CDR1 and CDR2 are LGHNA and YNFKEQ. The CDR3 has 14 residues.

This clone came up many times. Sequencing ends 3 residues short of the CDR3 end; the germline J gene provides the rest. The chain is built from TRBV7-2 and TRBJ2-5; 10 nucleotides match TRBD1. This CDR3 has 12 residues. CDR1 SGHTA and CDR2 FQGNSA come from the germline V gene. After removal of 5 bases from V and 7 bases from J, the junction contained 1 base not matched to a gene. The CDR3 loop is CASSRDRGTQYF. CDR3 DNA (partial): TGTGCCAGCAGCCGGGACAGGGGGACC.

There are many counts of this clone. The read ends 3 residues early relative to the CDR3; the germline J gene fills the gap. This chain uses TRBV2 with TRBJ2-7, with D possibly being TRBD1 (6 bases). The ends were cut back, 2 bases at V and 4 bases at J, with 15 bases in the middle. The CDR3 loop spans 15 amino acids. Germline V gene data show CDR1 as SNHLY and CDR2 as FYNNEI. CDR3 DNA, as far as it was read: TGTGCCAGCAGTGAAAGACAGGCCGTGGGGTACGAG. This sequence encodes CASSERQAVGYE. The CDR3 in full is CASSERQAVGYEQYF.

In regard to this clone: The read stops 3 residues short of the end of the CDR3; the missing end is completed from the germline J gene. The chain is built from TRBV20-1 and TRBJ2-7, with 9 positions matching TRBD2. This CDR3 spans 14 amino acids. J was trimmed by 0 bases and V by 6 bases; bases with no gene match: 6. Germline V gene data show CDR1 as DFQATT and CDR2 as SNEGSKA (reference sequence). The sequenced part of the CDR3 DNA is TGCAGTGCGACCGGCGGGAGGGCCTCCTACGAG. It yields the protein CSATGGRASYE. The CDR3 as a whole reads CSATGGRASYEQYF.

In its sample, this clone was seen many times. The read halts 3 residues ahead of the CDR3 end, with the missing end drawn from the germline J gene. This chain joins TRBV28 and TRBJ2-4, with 8 bases matching TRBD1. Per germline, CDR1 MDHEN and CDR2 SYDVKM. V trimming: 4 bases; J trimming: 0 bases; junction bases outside the gene matches: 14. CDR3 length: 19 residues. CDR3 DNA (partial): TGTGCCAGCAGTTCCGATCGGGACAGGACCACGCTAGCCAAAAACATT. Translation gives CASSSDRDRTTLAKNI. The whole CDR3 region reads CASSSDRDRTTLAKNIQYF.

The table lists this clone with many counts. The read terminates 3 residues before the CDR3 end, so the remaining end is supplied by the germline J gene. The genes are TRBV7-9 and TRBJ1-1; D call uncertain. CDR1 is SEHNR and CDR2 is FQNEAQ in the germline V gene (reference sequence). This CDR3 is 12 amino acids long. The CDR3 protein is CASSSRDLEAFF. The sequenced part of the CDR3 DNA is TGTGCCAGCAGCTCTAGAGACCTAGAA.

Ten or more counts support this clone. The read terminates 3 residues before the CDR3 end, so the remaining end is supplied by the germline J gene. The chain links TRBV30 to TRBJ1-2, with D hard to call. This CDR3 region has 14 residues. The germline V gene has CDR1 GTSNPN and CDR2 SVGIG (reference sequence). The sequenced part of the CDR3 DNA is TGTGCCTGGAGTGTGACCGGGGTCAAGGAGGGC. It codes for CAWSVTGVKEG. The complete CDR3 reads CAWSVTGVKEGYTF.

This clone was counted at least ten times. The read halts 3 residues ahead of the CDR3 end, with the missing end drawn from the germline J gene. This rearrangement joins TRBV20-1 to TRBJ2-3; D is perhaps TRBD2 (5 bases). Germline lookup yields CDR1 DFQATT and CDR2 SNEGSKA (reference sequence). V was cut by 6 bases and J by 0 bases, with 19 bases left in between. The CDR3 runs 16 residues. CDR3 in amino acids: CSARRIASFSTDTQYF. The CDR3 DNA, read in part, is TGCAGTGCCCGACGGATCGCTAGCTTCAGCACAGATACG.

This clone has ten or more counts. The read falls 3 residues short of the CDR3 end, and the missing part is taken from the germline J gene. The rearrangement links TRBV12-3 or TRBV12-4 to TRBJ2-1, with 11 bases identical to TRBD2. V was clipped by 5 bases and J by 3 bases; unmatched bases: 3. CDR3 size: 15 residues. The CDR3 bases that were read are TGTGCCAGCAGTACGACTAGCGGGGTCTACAATGAG. This codes for CASSTTSGVYNE. The full CDR3 protein is CASSTTSGVYNEQFF.

Many counts were recorded for this clone. The DNA ends 3 residues before the CDR3 does, and the rest of the CDR3 is filled in from the germline J gene. This chain uses TRBV9 with TRBJ1-1; weak D call: TRBD1 (5 bases). CDR1 is SGDLS and CDR2 is YYNGEE in the germline V gene. V dropped 4 bases and J dropped 0 bases, with 10 bases sitting between them. The CDR3 is made up of 14 amino acids. Incomplete CDR3 DNA: TGTGCCAGCAGCCAACAGGCGCTGAACACTGAA. Residues: CASSQQALNTE. In full, the CDR3 is CASSQQALNTEAFF.

This clone showed up many times. The CDR3 bases that were read are TGCGCCAGCAGCCGGGCGGGGCTCGCCTACGAG. The encoded protein is CASSRAGLAYE. The entire CDR3 is CASSRAGLAYEQYF. The J gene is TRBJ2-7, the V gene TRBV5-1; TRBD2 might be the D (6 bases). The observed sequence ends 3 residues before the CDR3 terminus, with the missing tail filled in from the germline J gene. Germline values: CDR1 SGHRS, CDR2 YFSETQ. This CDR3 has 14 residues. Trimming removed 4 bases at V and 2 bases at J, with 13 bases between.

This clone has just a few counts. The CDR3 extends 3 residues past the end of the read, so its final part is completed from the germline J gene. The chain carries TRBV19 and TRBJ2-3; TRBD1 might be the D (6 bases). This CDR3 is 13 amino acids long. Germline loops: CDR1 LNHDA, CDR2 SQIVND (reference sequence). CDR3 loop: CASTMTGRETQYF. The covered CDR3 bases are TGTGCCAGTACCATGACAGGAAGAGAGACG.

This clone was recorded many times. The sequenced fragment ends 3 residues before the CDR3 boundary, so the rest is inferred from the germline J gene. This chain uses TRBV5-4 with TRBJ1-1; D might be TRBD1 (5 bases). There are 16 residues in the CDR3. Between the trimmed V and J ends, which lost 6 bases and 1 base, there was a span of 19 bases. Germline V gives CDR1 SGHNT, CDR2 YYREEE (reference sequence). CDR3 region: CASTIGGERRNTEAFF. The CDR3 DNA, read in part, is TGTGCCAGCACCATTGGGGGGGAACGACGGAACACTGAA. Together with reference TRBV5-4 and TRBJ1-1, the CDR3 gives the full variable domain: ETGVTQSPTHLIKTRGQQVTLRCSSQSGHNTVSWYQQALGQGPQFIFQYYREEENGRGNFPPRFSGLQFPNYSSELNVNALELDDSALYLCASTIGGERRNTEAFFGQGTRLTVV.

The table lists this clone with many counts. The read comes to an end 3 residues before the CDR3 does, leaving the germline J gene to fill in the end. This chain links TRBV30 with TRBJ1-6; 11 nucleotides agree with TRBD1. The germline V gene has CDR1 GTSNPN and CDR2 SVGIG (reference sequence). V lost 0 bases, J lost 6 bases, and 1 base stayed unmatched. The CDR3 runs to 15 residues. The CDR3 DNA, read in part, is TGTGCCTGGAGTGTAGGGACAGGGGGTAATTCACCC. It encodes CAWSVGTGGNSP. The CDR3, in full, reads CAWSVGTGGNSPLHF.

This clone was counted many times. The read terminates 3 residues ahead of where the CDR3 ends, so the germline J gene completes it. The chain recombines TRBV19 with TRBJ1-5, with a possible D match to TRBD1 (5 bases). Trimming cost V 5 bases and J 2 bases, with 16 bases left between them. CDR1 LNHDA and CDR2 SQIVND come from the germline V gene (reference sequence). The CDR3 length is 16 residues. The part of the CDR3 DNA that was read is TGTGCCAGTAGTCCCTTCGAGAGGGGCCGCAATCAGCCC. Amino acids: CASSPFERGRNQP. In full, the CDR3 reads CASSPFERGRNQPQHF. The full variable domain, its missing parts supplied by reference TRBV19 and TRBJ1-5, is DGGITQSPKYLFRKEGQNVTLSCEQNLNHDAMYWYRQDPGQGLRLIYYSQIVNDFQKGDIAEGYSVSREKKESFPLTVTSAQKNPTAFYLCASSPFERGRNQPQHFGDGTRLSIL.

This clone has at least ten counts. The CDR3 goes on 3 residues after the read ends, and that part is filled in from the germline J gene. The chain links TRBV9 to TRBJ2-7; D call uncertain. Germline CDR1 SGDLS, CDR2 YYNGEE. Trimming removed 0 bases from V and 6 bases from J, with 13 bases in between. This CDR3 has 14 residues. The sequenced part of the CDR3 DNA is TGTGCCAGCAGCGTAGATCAGGCCAGAAGCGAG. Protein sequence: CASSVDQARSE. The full CDR3 sequence reads CASSVDQARSEQYF.

This clone has only a few counts. One end of the junction fails to match germline, which may point to a read error. The read terminates 3 residues before the CDR3 end, so the remaining end is supplied by the germline J gene. This specimen includes other DNA sequences encoding the same CDR3. The chain recombines TRBV18 with TRBJ1-3; D might be TRBD1 (5 bases). The CDR3 runs 14 residues. The germline V gene has CDR1 KGHSH and CDR2 LQKENI. The CDR3 sequence is CASSPDSSGNTIYF. CDR3 bases read: TGTGCCAGCTCACCCGACAGTTCTGGAAACACG. The whole variable domain, remainder taken from reference TRBV18 and TRBJ1-3, is NAGVMQNPRHLVRRRGQEARLRCSPMKGHSHVYWYRQLPEEGLKFMVYLQKENIIDESGMPKERFSAEFPKEGPSILRIQQVVRGDSAAYFCASSPDSSGNTIYFGEGSWLTVV.

Judged by abundance, this clone is medium-sized. The DNA ends 3 residues before the CDR3 does, and the rest of the CDR3 is filled in from the germline J gene. The chain couples TRBV6-2 or TRBV6-3 to TRBJ1-1; TRBD1 aligns across 9 bases. V lost 10 bases, J lost 0 bases, and 3 bases stayed unmatched. CDR1 MNHEY and CDR2 SVGEGT come from the germline V gene. The CDR3 contains 13 residues. CDR3 DNA (partial): TGTGCCATCGGGGACAGGGTGAACACTGAA. Protein sequence: CAIGDRVNTE. The full-length CDR3 reads as CAIGDRVNTEAFF.

This clone was counted many times. The CDR3 sequence: CASKQGTNEKLFF. The sequenced CDR3 bases are TGTGCCAGTAAACAGGGAACTAATGAAAAA. The V call is TRBV19, the J call TRBJ1-4; tentatively, D is TRBD1 (6 bases). The missing CDR3 end, 3 residues past where the read stops, is filled in from the germline J gene. Trimming removed 7 bases from V and 1 base from J, with 7 bases in between. This CDR3 is built from 13 residues. Germline V CDR1 and CDR2: LNHDA, SQIVND (reference sequence).

There are many counts of this clone. The CDR3 is cut off 3 residues early in the read; its end comes from the germline J gene. The genes are TRBV20-1 and TRBJ2-1; 9 bases agree with TRBD2. This CDR3 region has 13 residues. Looked up from germline, CDR1 is DFQATT and CDR2 is SNEGSKA (reference sequence). CDR3 loop: CSVSGRVNNEQFF. The covered CDR3 bases are TGCAGCGTTAGCGGGAGAGTAAACAATGAG.

This clone was recorded many times. CDR3 bases read: TGTGCCAGCAGCTTTTGGGGGGAAACAGGAGAA. It is translated as CASSFWGETGE. In full, the CDR3 is CASSFWGETGEAFF. This chain links TRBV5-5 with TRBJ1-1; maybe TRBD1 (5 bases). The DNA ends 3 residues before the CDR3 does, and the rest of the CDR3 is filled in from the germline J gene. This CDR3 has 14 residues. Germline assignment: CDR1 SGHKS and CDR2 YYEKEE (reference sequence).

Many counts were recorded for this clone. The sequenced fragment ends 3 residues before the CDR3 boundary, so the rest is inferred from the germline J gene. V gene TRBV5-4 combines with J gene TRBJ2-2; TRBD2 agrees at 8 bases. With V trimmed by 0 bases and J by 4 bases, 5 bases remained unmatched. The CDR3 runs 16 residues. Looked up from germline, CDR1 is SGHNT and CDR2 is YYREEE (reference sequence). The DNA read from the CDR3 is TGTGCCAGCAGCTTGGTGGCGGGAGGAGGCACCGGGGAG. Protein: CASSLVAGGGTGE. The entire CDR3 is CASSLVAGGGTGELFF.

With regard to this clone: The read ends 3 residues before the CDR3 terminus; that terminus is restored from the germline J gene. This chain uses TRBV30 with TRBJ2-2, with a tentative D call TRBD1 (6 bases). This CDR3 spans 16 amino acids. Looked up from germline, CDR1 is GTSNPN and CDR2 is SVGIG (reference sequence). The CDR3 protein is CAWSVRLGAGANVLFF. The sequenced CDR3 bases are TGTGCCTGGAGTGTACGATTGGGGGCTGGGGCCAACGTG.

This clone was found many times. The CDR3 is cut off 3 residues early in the read; its end comes from the germline J gene. The V and J genes are TRBV5-1 and TRBJ1-4; D is perhaps TRBD1 (5 bases). The germline V and J ends were trimmed by 0 bases and 9 bases, with 12 bases remaining between them. The CDR3 runs 14 residues. In germline, CDR1 is SGHRS, CDR2 YFSETQ. The CDR3 DNA, read in part, is TGCGCCAGCAGCTTGGGAGGGGAAGGGAAAAAA. Translating it yields CASSLGGEGKK. The CDR3 in its entirety is CASSLGGEGKKLFF.

At least ten counts were recorded for this clone. The observed sequence ends 3 residues before the CDR3 terminus, with the missing tail filled in from the germline J gene. The chain is built from TRBV24-1 and TRBJ2-1, with TRBD1 matching 9 bases. The CDR3 consists of 20 residues. The ends lost 2 bases at V and 0 bases at J; junction bases unmatched: 13. CDR1 KGHDR and CDR2 SFDVKD come from the germline V gene. The CDR3 bases that were read are TGTGCCACCAGTGATTCCCCGGGACAGGGAAACCCAGGCTCCTACAATGAG. It translates to CATSDSPGQGNPGSYNE. The entire CDR3 protein reads CATSDSPGQGNPGSYNEQFF.

This clone was detected many times. The read ends 3 residues before the CDR3 terminus; that terminus is restored from the germline J gene. The rearrangement joins TRBV7-2 to TRBJ2-7; the D gene is possibly TRBD1 (7 bases). Deletions cut 5 bases from V and 1 base from J, with 12 bases between. Germline V gene data show CDR1 as SGHTA and CDR2 as FQGNSA. The CDR3 is 14 amino acids. CDR3 DNA (partial): TGTGCCAGCAGCCCGCGGGACAGTTCCTACGAG. The encoded protein is CASSPRDSSYE. The entire CDR3 reads CASSPRDSSYEQYF.

In its sample, this clone was seen many times. The read ends 3 residues shy of where the CDR3 ends; the end is completed using the germline J gene. The V call is TRBV9, the J call TRBJ2-6; 9 nucleotides match TRBD2. V gave up 3 bases and J gave up 0 bases; unmatched junction bases: 7. The CDR3 runs 18 residues. Germline CDR1 reads SGDLS; CDR2 reads YYNGEE. The chain's CDR3 is CASSALAGASSGANVLTF. CDR3 DNA, as far as it was read: TGTGCCAGCAGCGCCTTAGCGGGAGCTAGCTCTGGGGCCAACGTC.